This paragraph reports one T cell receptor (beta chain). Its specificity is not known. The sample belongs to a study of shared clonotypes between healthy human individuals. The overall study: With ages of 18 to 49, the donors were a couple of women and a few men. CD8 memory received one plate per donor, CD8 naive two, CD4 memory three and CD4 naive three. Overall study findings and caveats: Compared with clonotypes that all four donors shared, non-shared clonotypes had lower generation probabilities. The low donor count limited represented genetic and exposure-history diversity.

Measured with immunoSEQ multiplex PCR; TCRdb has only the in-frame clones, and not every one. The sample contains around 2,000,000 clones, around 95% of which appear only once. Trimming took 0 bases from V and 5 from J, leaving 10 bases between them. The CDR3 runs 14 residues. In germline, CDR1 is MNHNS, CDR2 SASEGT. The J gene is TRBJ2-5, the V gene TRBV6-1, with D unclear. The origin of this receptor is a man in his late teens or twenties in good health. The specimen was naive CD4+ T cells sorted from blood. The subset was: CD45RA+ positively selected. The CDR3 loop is CASSEAVTWETQYF. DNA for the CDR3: TGTGCCAGCAGTGAAGCCGTGACGTGGGAGACCCAGTACTTC.